This is a list of T cell receptor beta chains from one sample in a study of shared clonotypes between healthy human individuals. Profiled with immunoSEQ multiplex PCR; TCRdb holds only in-frame clones, not every one. Seen here are about 2,100,000 clones, 85% to 95% observed once, and the top ten hold over 1.5%. The sample comprised naive CD8+ T cells from PBMCs. These TCRs come from a man aged 18 to 30 in good health. Some clones in this sample may be carry-over from other donors' samples. The CDR3 runs from the conserved cysteine through the conserved F or W. A D gene is named only where the DNA matches it firmly. Size values are once, few and many counts, or a class for expanded clones, and some rows have none.

abundance: .; d_gene: TRBD2; v_gene: TRBV5-6; j_gene: TRBJ2-1; CDR3nt: TGTGCCAGCAGCTTGGCGATTAGCGGGTGGTACAATGAGCAGTTCTTC; CDR3aa: CASSLAISGWYNEQFF
abundance: .; d_gene: .; v_gene: TRBV5-6; j_gene: TRBJ2-6; CDR3nt: TGTGCCAGCAGCCCCGGAGGGGGGCCAGCGGGTGGGGCCAACGTCCTGACTTTC; CDR3aa: CASSPGGGPAGGANVLTF
abundance: .; d_gene: TRBD1; v_gene: TRBV28; j_gene: TRBJ2-7; CDR3nt: TGTGCCAGCAGTTTATCTGACAGGGGGACCTACGAGCAGTACTTC; CDR3aa: CASSLSDRGTYEQYF
abundance: .; d_gene: .; v_gene: TRBV15; j_gene: TRBJ2-1; CDR3nt: TGTGCCACCGGCGAGTCAGCTGAGCAGTTCTTC; CDR3aa: CATGESAEQFF
abundance: once; d_gene: TRBD2; v_gene: TRBV7-2; j_gene: TRBJ2-1; CDR3nt: TGTGCCAGCAGCTTACGGCGGGGGGGCTACAATGAGCAGTTCTTC; CDR3aa: CASSLRRGGYNEQFF
abundance: .; d_gene: .; v_gene: TRBV7-8; j_gene: TRBJ2-2; CDR3nt: TGTGCCAGCAGCTTGTCGGGGAATCGGGAGCTGTTTTTT; CDR3aa: CASSLSGNRELFF
abundance: .; d_gene: .; v_gene: TRBV7-2; j_gene: TRBJ1-4; CDR3nt: TGTGCCAGCAGCCGTGGGGGGCGAGGGGAAAAACTGTTTTTT; CDR3aa: CASSRGGRGEKLFF
abundance: .; d_gene: TRBD1; v_gene: TRBV27; j_gene: TRBJ2-7; CDR3nt: TGTGCCAGCAGTCCCCGAGGGACAGGGGGCTACGAGCAGTACTTC; CDR3aa: CASSPRGTGGYEQYF
abundance: .; d_gene: .; v_gene: TRBV4-1; j_gene: TRBJ1-4; CDR3nt: TGCGCCAGCAGCCAATCATTGGGGAGGAAACTGTTTTTT; CDR3aa: CASSQSLGRKLFF
abundance: .; d_gene: TRBD2; v_gene: TRBV5-1; j_gene: TRBJ2-5; CDR3nt: TGCGCCAGCAGCTTAGCGGGAGACGAGACCCAGTACTTC; CDR3aa: CASSLAGDETQYF
abundance: once; d_gene: .; v_gene: TRBV7-3; j_gene: TRBJ2-3; CDR3nt: TGTGCCAGCAGCTTAGTCGCGGGGGATACGCAGTATTTT; CDR3aa: CASSLVAGDTQYF
abundance: .; d_gene: .; v_gene: TRBV9; j_gene: TRBJ2-1; CDR3nt: TGTGCCAGCAGCGCCCTCTCCCGGGCGAGCTCCTACAATGAGCAGTTCTTC; CDR3aa: CASSALSRASSYNEQFF
abundance: .; d_gene: .; v_gene: TRBV4-1; j_gene: TRBJ2-3; CDR3nt: TGCGCCAGCAGCCCGGGTGTCCAGCGGGCCACAGATACGCAGTATTTT; CDR3aa: CASSPGVQRATDTQYF
abundance: .; d_gene: .; v_gene: TRBV27; j_gene: TRBJ2-3; CDR3nt: TGTGCCACCCTGGGGGCAGATACGCAGTATTTT; CDR3aa: CATLGADTQYF
abundance: .; d_gene: TRBD2; v_gene: TRBV7-2; j_gene: TRBJ2-7; CDR3nt: TGTGCCAGCAGCTTAGCGGGACTAGCGGGAGGCGCCTCCTACGAGCAGTACTTC; CDR3aa: CASSLAGLAGGASYEQYF
abundance: .; d_gene: .; v_gene: TRBV27; j_gene: TRBJ2-1; CDR3nt: TGTGCCAGCAGTTTAGGAGTGGTGAGCATTCGTGAGCAGTTCTTC; CDR3aa: CASSLGVVSIREQFF